The rows below give T cell receptor beta chains drawn from one sample of a study of Graves' ophthalmopathy and Graves' hyperthyroidism. TCRdb passed the multiplex PCR reads through MiXCR, listing each CDR3 protein once. The table records hundreds of thousands of distinct CDR3 sequences, approximately 21% of them present only once. Sample: peripheral blood. The receptors come from a woman aged 18 to 35 with stable Graves' hyperthyroidism. The CDR3 runs from the conserved cysteine through the conserved F or W. A D gene is named only where the DNA matches it firmly. Expanded clones are given a class, and other clones once, few, many or no size at all.

v_gene	abundance	d_gene	j_gene	CDR3aa	CDR3nt
TRBV19	many	TRBD2	TRBJ2-7	CASSRLAETSYEQYF	TGTGCCAGTAGTCGACTAGCGGAGACCTCCTACGAGCAGTACTTC
TRBV11-1	NA	NA	TRBJ2-4	CASSLSMRSIKYF	TGTGCCAGCAGCTTATCGATGCGGAGCATTAAGTACTTC
TRBV29-1	NA	NA	TRBJ1-2	CSAGPGAGGYGYTF	TGCAGCGCCGGACCAGGGGCTGGGGGGTATGGCTACACCTTC
TRBV6-5	NA	TRBD2	TRBJ2-7	CASSSAGNYEQYF	TGTGCCAGCAGTTCAGCGGGAAACTACGAGCAGTACTTC
TRBV29-1	NA	NA	TRBJ2-5	CSVDREWETQYF	TGCAGCGTTGATAGGGAATGGGAGACCCAGTACTTC
TRBV5-6	many	TRBD1	TRBJ2-7	CASSLGRWDRRHEQYF	TGTGCCAGCAGCTTGGGTAGGTGGGACAGGAGGCACGAGCAGTACTTC
TRBV30	many	TRBD2	TRBJ2-5	CAWSVVRGVAGTMETQYF	TGTGCCTGGAGTGTAGTGAGGGGAGTAGCGGGAACGATGGAGACCCAGTACTTC
TRBV10-3	NA	NA	TRBJ1-1	CATKIENTEAFF	TGTGCCACCAAAATTGAGAACACTGAAGCTTTCTTT
TRBV18	many	NA	TRBJ1-2	CASSPKTTENYGYTF	TGTGCCAGCTCACCAAAGACCACAGAGAACTATGGCTACACCTTC
TRBV4-1	many	TRBD2	TRBJ2-7	CASSLTSGSFYEQYF	TGCGCCAGCAGCCTTACTAGCGGGTCGTTCTACGAGCAGTACTTC
TRBV6-5	NA	TRBD1	TRBJ1-2	CASSLDRGVYGYTF	TGTGCCAGCAGCTTAGACAGGGGGGTCTATGGCTACACCTTC
TRBV19	many	NA	TRBJ1-5	CASSIAGSNQPQHF	TGTGCCAGTAGTATAGCCGGGAGCAATCAGCCCCAGCATTTT
TRBV11-1	few	NA	TRBJ1-2	CASSFSGQPYGYTF	TGTGCCAGCAGCTTTTCCGGACAGCCCTATGGCTACACCTTC
TRBV11-2	once	NA	TRBJ1-1	CASSLIGRKNTEAFF	TGTGCCAGCAGCTTAATAGGCAGAAAGAACACTGAAGCTTTCTTT
TRBV3-1	few	NA	TRBJ1-5	CASSQGRHSNQPQHF	TGTGCCAGCAGCCAAGGACGGCATAGCAATCAGCCCCAGCATTTT
TRBV2	NA	NA	TRBJ1-1	CASGRHSNTEAFF	TGTGCCAGCGGTCGACATTCGAACACTGAAGCTTTCTTT
TRBV19	few	NA	TRBJ2-4	CASSIRDRAWIQYF	TGTGCCAGTAGTATACGGGACCGCGCTTGGATTCAGTACTTC
TRBV12-3/TRBV12-4	few	TRBD2	TRBJ2-7	CASSGTSGYTVWTYEQYF	TGTGCCAGCAGTGGAACTAGCGGTTATACCGTCTGGACCTACGAGCAGTACTTC
TRBV12-3/TRBV12-4	NA	NA	TRBJ1-2	CASSFVRVLYGYTF	TGTGCCAGCAGTTTCGTCAGGGTCTTGTATGGCTACACCTTC
TRBV12-5	many	NA	TRBJ1-1	CASGPGGITEAFF	TGTGCTAGTGGACCGGGGGGCATCACTGAAGCTTTCTTT
TRBV24-1	many	TRBD1	TRBJ1-1	CATSDLREGAKMENTEAFF	TGTGCCACCAGTGATTTACGGGAGGGGGCAAAAATGGAGAACACTGAAGCTTTCTTT
TRBV29-1	many	NA	TRBJ1-1	CSVEGGGSEAFF	TGCAGCGTTGAAGGAGGGGGGTCTGAAGCTTTCTTT
TRBV6-5	many	NA	TRBJ2-6	CASSYFNSGANVLTF	TGTGCCAGCAGTTACTTTAACTCTGGGGCCAACGTCCTGACTTTC
TRBV28	many	TRBD1	TRBJ1-2	CASSPRTGDGYTF	TGTGCCAGCAGTCCCCGGACAGGGGATGGCTACACCTTC
TRBV20-1	many	NA	TRBJ2-7	CSATQGHWGSYEQYF	TGCAGTGCTACCCAGGGCCATTGGGGCTCCTACGAGCAGTACTTC
TRBV12-3/TRBV12-4	NA	TRBD1	TRBJ2-5	CASSPAGTGGGTQYF	TGTGCCAGCAGTCCGGCCGGGACAGGGGGGGGGACCCAGTACTTC
TRBV30	many	TRBD1	TRBJ2-5	CAWSTGTGVETQYF	TGTGCCTGGAGTACAGGGACAGGGGTAGAGACCCAGTACTTC
TRBV20-1	NA	TRBD1	TRBJ2-7	CSANRGRNYEQYF	TGCAGTGCTAACAGGGGGCGGAATTACGAGCAGTACTTC
TRBV27	many	NA	TRBJ2-7	CASMWGYEQYF	TGTGCCAGCATGTGGGGTTACGAGCAGTACTTC
TRBV29-1	NA	NA	TRBJ2-7	CSVVRENYEQYF	TGCAGCGTTGTTCGCGAAAACTACGAGCAGTACTTC
TRBV7-6	many	TRBD2	TRBJ2-7	CASSLARREGSYEQYF	TGTGCCAGCAGCTTAGCGCGACGGGAGGGATCCTACGAGCAGTACTTC
TRBV7-2	many	NA	TRBJ2-5	CASSLTGISQETQYF	TGTGCCAGCAGCTTAACGGGGATTTCTCAAGAGACCCAGTACTTC
TRBV5-4	many	NA	TRBJ2-7	CASSQGPGSYEQYF	TGTGCCAGCAGCCAAGGACCTGGCTCCTACGAGCAGTACTTC
TRBV12-3/TRBV12-4	many	NA	TRBJ1-5	CASAVAGNQPQHF	TGTGCCAGCGCAGTAGCAGGCAATCAGCCCCAGCATTTT
TRBV11-1	many	TRBD2	TRBJ2-7	CASSPGTSGSVHEQYF	TGTGCCAGCAGTCCCGGGACTAGCGGGAGCGTCCACGAGCAGTACTTC
TRBV16	many	TRBD1	TRBJ2-7	CASSQGTGGHEQYF	TGTGCCAGCAGCCAAGGGACAGGGGGCCACGAGCAGTACTTC
TRBV2	many	TRBD2	TRBJ2-5	CASSEVAAGVSQETQYF	TGTGCCAGCAGTGAAGTTGCAGCGGGAGTTTCCCAAGAGACCCAGTACTTC
TRBV27	many	TRBD1	TRBJ2-7	CASSLNRGPYEQYF	TGTGCCAGCAGTTTAAACAGGGGCCCCTACGAGCAGTACTTC
TRBV27	NA	NA	TRBJ2-4	CASSTRTENIQYF	TGTGCCAGCAGTACCCGGACAGAAAACATTCAGTACTTC
TRBV6-1	many	TRBD2	TRBJ2-5	CASSRPQRGYQETQYF	TGTGCCAGCAGTCGTCCTCAGCGGGGTTACCAAGAGACCCAGTACTTC
TRBV6-2/TRBV6-3	many	NA	TRBJ1-2	CASSYRGTNYGYTF	TGTGCCAGCAGTTACCGAGGGACCAACTATGGCTACACCTTC
TRBV18	many	TRBD1	TRBJ2-5	CASSFDRGAQETQYF	TGTGCCAGCTCGTTCGACAGGGGTGCCCAAGAGACCCAGTACTTC
TRBV24-1	NA	NA	TRBJ1-5	CATSDPQGPQHF	TGTGCCACCAGTGATCCCCAGGGACCCCAGCATTTT
TRBV15	many	NA	TRBJ2-5	CATSTRTGTGETQYF	TGTGCCACCAGCACCCGTACCGGGACTGGAGAGACCCAGTACTTC
TRBV18	few	TRBD1	TRBJ1-5	CASSTGQGVGQPQHF	TGTGCCAGCTCAACTGGACAGGGCGTAGGACAGCCCCAGCATTTT
TRBV6-2/TRBV6-3	few	TRBD2	TRBJ2-3	CASSYSGEELAGVLDTQYF	TGTGCCAGCAGTTACTCCGGGGAGGAACTAGCGGGAGTGTTGGATACGCAGTATTTT
TRBV6-5	many	TRBD2	TRBJ2-7	CASSFLSGRSSYEQYF	TGTGCCAGCAGTTTCTTAAGCGGGAGAAGCTCCTACGAGCAGTACTTC
TRBV6-1	many	TRBD1	TRBJ1-1	CASSQGQVALNTEAFF	TGTGCCAGCAGTCAGGGACAGGTCGCTTTGAACACTGAAGCTTTCTTT
TRBV12-3/TRBV12-4	many	NA	TRBJ2-5	CASSPRQQETQYF	TGTGCCAGCAGTCCCAGACAGCAAGAGACCCAGTACTTC
TRBV6-2/TRBV6-3	NA	NA	TRBJ2-6	CASKVLGEAGANVLTF	TGTGCCAGCAAGGTCTTGGGGGAAGCTGGGGCCAACGTCCTGACTTTC